This T cell receptor beta chain was obtained from a study of response to subunit inactivated influenza vaccine. Whole-study results and caveats: Authors suggested few new T cells are recruited by each seasonal influenza vaccination.

V was pared by 6 bases and J by 4 bases, with 6 bases of the junction left unmatched. This CDR3 is built from 14 residues. TCRdb re-derived calls from the RT-PCR reads in MiXCR, one entry per CDR3 protein. The top ten hold around a tenth of the sample, which has around 300,000 distinct CDR3 sequences, about 20% seen once. This clonotype was detected ten times or more. Its cognate antigen is unknown. This TCR was recovered from a man in his fifties or sixties who received an inactivated influenza vaccine. The specimen comprised PBMCs from blood, sampled approximately 20 months after vaccination. This chain connects TRBV12-3 or TRBV12-4 to TRBJ2-5, with 9 bases fitting TRBD2. Here the CDR3 DNA reads TGTGCCAGCAGACGAGCGGGGGGTGGAGAGACCCAGTACTTC. Its translation is CASRRAGGGETQYF.